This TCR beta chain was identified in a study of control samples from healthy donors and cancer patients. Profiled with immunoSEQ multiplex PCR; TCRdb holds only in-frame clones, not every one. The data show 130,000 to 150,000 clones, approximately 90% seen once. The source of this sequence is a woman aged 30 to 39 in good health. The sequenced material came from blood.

The CDR3 reads CASSLGGTIQETQYF. The CDR3, as DNA: TGTGCCAGCAGCTTGGGAGGGACTATTCAAGAGACCCAGTACTTC. The J gene is TRBJ2-5, the V gene TRBV7-9; 7 nucleotides align to TRBD2. The ends lost 3 bases at V and 2 bases at J; junction bases unmatched: 6. There are 15 residues in the CDR3. The germline CDR1 and CDR2 sequences are SEHNR and FQNEAQ (reference sequence). Supplemented by reference TRBV7-9 and TRBJ2-5, the full variable domain reads DTGVSQNPRHKITKRGQNVTFRCDPISEHNRLYWYRQTLGQGPEFLTYFQNEAQLEKSRLLSDRFSAERPKGSFSTLEIQRTEQGDSAMYLCASSLGGTIQETQYFGPGTRLLVL.